This is a list of T cell receptor beta chains from one sample in a study of blood T cell repertoires in COVID-19. Libraries were prepared by immunoSEQ multiplex PCR; TCRdb keeps only in-frame clonotypes and omits some of them. This sample has some 180,000 clones; more than 80% occur once, and the top ten carry roughly 8.2%. Sequenced sample: peripheral blood. These receptors came from a woman aged 55-69 years with acute or convalescent COVID-19. CDR3s include the opening cysteine and the closing phenylalanine or tryptophan. A D gene is named only where the DNA matches it firmly. The listing skips clone size in some rows; elsewhere it reads once, few, many or a size class.

clone_size d_call j_call v_call cdr3_length cdr3_aa cdr3_nt
NA TRBD1 TRBJ1-2 TRBV10-3 15 CAISGGQGVNYGYTF TGTGCCATCAGTGGGGGACAGGGAGTTAACTATGGCTACACCTTC
NA NA TRBJ1-2 TRBV27 13 CASSPYGLEGYTF TGTGCCAGCAGTCCTTACGGACTGGAAGGCTACACCTTC
few NA TRBJ1-1 TRBV5-5 16 CASSPQGFRVNTEAFF TGTGCCAGCAGCCCCCAGGGTTTTCGTGTGAACACTGAAGCTTTCTTT
NA NA TRBJ1-2 TRBV28 13 CASSFQGRYGYTF TGTGCCAGCAGCTTCCAGGGTCGCTATGGCTACACCTTC
NA NA TRBJ2-7 TRBV11-2 13 CASSLGVSYEQYF TGTGCCAGCAGCTTAGGAGTTTCCTACGAGCAGTACTTC
NA TRBD1 TRBJ1-1 TRBV14 14 CASSPRHGTGTAFF TGTGCCAGCAGCCCCCGACACGGGACAGGGACAGCTTTCTTT
NA NA TRBJ1-1 TRBV29-1 14 CSVEVQGWRTEAFF TGCAGCGTTGAGGTACAGGGTTGGAGGACTGAAGCTTTCTTT
NA TRBD1 TRBJ1-2 TRBV2 15 CASSAEQGTDYGYTF TGTGCCAGCAGTGCCGAACAGGGGACGGACTATGGCTACACCTTC
NA NA TRBJ1-2 TRBV25-1 13 CASSDSLVYGYTF TGTGCCAGCAGTGACTCGTTAGTCTATGGCTACACCTTC
NA NA TRBJ1-1 TRBV9 14 CASSVDSRNTEAFF TGTGCCAGCAGCGTCGACAGCAGAAACACTGAAGCTTTCTTT
NA NA TRBJ2-1 TRBV3-1/TRBV3-2 15 CASSQDGFKSNEQFF TGTGCCAGCAGCCAAGACGGGTTTAAGTCCAATGAGCAGTTCTTC
NA TRBD2 TRBJ2-7 TRBV27 15 CASSPGLAGVYEQYF TGTGCCAGCAGTCCGGGACTAGCGGGAGTATACGAGCAGTACTTC
NA NA TRBJ1-3 TRBV9 17 CASSAGGGRYSGNTIYF TGTGCCAGCAGCGCGGGGGGAGGACGGTACTCTGGAAACACCATATATTTT
NA TRBD1 TRBJ1-5 TRBV6-1 19 CASSESLRTGVYSNQPQHF TGTGCCAGCAGTGAATCGCTGCGGACAGGAGTTTATAGCAATCAGCCCCAGCATTTT
NA TRBD2 TRBJ2-1 TRBV30 14 CAWRSSGVFNEQFF TGTGCCTGGAGGTCTAGCGGAGTCTTCAATGAGCAGTTCTTC
NA TRBD1 TRBJ1-1 TRBV7-3 13 CASSRDRVSEAFF TGTGCCAGCAGCCGGGACAGGGTCTCTGAAGCTTTCTTT
NA NA TRBJ1-1 TRBV5-5 15 CASSSFRTADTEAFF TGTGCCAGCAGCTCCTTCAGGACAGCGGACACTGAAGCTTTCTTT
NA TRBD2 TRBJ2-6 TRBV6-2/TRBV6-3 18 CASSYALAGDPGANVLTF TGTGCCAGCAGTTACGCGCTAGCGGGTGATCCCGGGGCCAACGTCCTGACTTTC
NA TRBD1 TRBJ2-2 TRBV27 16 CASSLGQGAMAGELFF TGTGCCAGCAGTTTGGGGCAGGGGGCCATGGCCGGGGAGCTGTTTTTT
NA TRBD2 TRBJ2-1 TRBV6-4 14 CASRREGTYNEQFF TGTGCCAGCCGGCGGGAGGGGACCTACAATGAGCAGTTCTTC
NA NA TRBJ1-6 TRBV30 13 CAWSGGRNSPLHF TGTGCCTGGTCGGGAGGGAGGAATTCACCCCTCCACTTT
NA NA TRBJ1-2 TRBV11-2 14 CASSLSTTSGGYTF TGTGCCAGCAGCTTGTCGACGACATCCGGTGGCTACACCTTC
few TRBD2 TRBJ2-1 TRBV6-1 14 CASSETRDGREQFF TGTGCCAGCAGTGAAACCCGGGACGGGAGGGAGCAGTTCTTC
NA NA TRBJ1-3 TRBV28 16 CASSVPAVTPGNTIYF TGTGCCAGCAGTGTCCCCGCGGTTACTCCTGGAAACACCATATATTTT
once TRBD2 TRBJ2-1 TRBV5-1 15 CASSMVAGPGDEQFF TGCGCCAGCAGCATGGTAGCGGGTCCCGGGGATGAGCAGTTCTTC
NA TRBD2 TRBJ2-1 TRBV30 14 CAWSVTSAYNEQFF TGTGCCTGGAGTGTGACTAGCGCCTACAATGAGCAGTTCTTC
NA TRBD2 TRBJ2-3 TRBV3-1/TRBV3-2 16 CASSQALAGGTDTQYF TGTGCCAGCAGCCAGGCCTTAGCGGGAGGCACAGATACGCAGTATTTT
NA NA TRBJ1-4 TRBV4-2 17 CASSQEVLGHRNEKLFF TGTGCCAGCAGCCAAGAGGTTTTGGGACACAGGAATGAAAAACTGTTTTTT
NA NA TRBJ1-4 TRBV2 14 CASSEQGIHEKLFF TGTGCCAGCAGCGAACAGGGTATTCATGAAAAACTGTTTTTT
NA TRBD1 TRBJ1-2 TRBV27 13 CASKAGGSYGYTF TGTGCCAGCAAAGCAGGGGGGAGCTATGGCTACACCTTC
few TRBD1 TRBJ2-7 TRBV11-1 14 CASSLGGQDYEQYF TGTGCCAGCAGCTTAGGGGGACAGGACTACGAGCAGTACTTC
NA NA TRBJ2-3 TRBV30 12 CAATYSTDTQYF TGTGCCGCAACATACAGCACAGATACGCAGTATTTT
NA NA TRBJ1-3 TRBV7-9 16 CASSLAAAVSGNTIYF TGTGCCAGCAGCTTAGCCGCCGCGGTCTCTGGAAACACCATATATTTT